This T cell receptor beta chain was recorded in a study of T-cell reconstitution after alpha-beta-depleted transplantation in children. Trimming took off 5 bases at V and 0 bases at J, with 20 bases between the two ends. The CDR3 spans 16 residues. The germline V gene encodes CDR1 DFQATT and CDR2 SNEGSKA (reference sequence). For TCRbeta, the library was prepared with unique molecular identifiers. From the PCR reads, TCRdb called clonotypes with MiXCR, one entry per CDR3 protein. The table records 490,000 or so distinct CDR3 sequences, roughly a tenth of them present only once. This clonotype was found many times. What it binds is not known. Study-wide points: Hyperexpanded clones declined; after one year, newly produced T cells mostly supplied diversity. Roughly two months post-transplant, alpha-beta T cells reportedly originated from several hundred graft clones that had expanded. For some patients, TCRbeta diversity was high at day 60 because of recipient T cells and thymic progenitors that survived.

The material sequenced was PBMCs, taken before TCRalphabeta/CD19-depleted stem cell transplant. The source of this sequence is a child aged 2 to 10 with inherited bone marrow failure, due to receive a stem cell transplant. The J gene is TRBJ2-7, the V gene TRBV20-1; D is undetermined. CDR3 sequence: CSASPANSQSSYEQYF. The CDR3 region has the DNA TGCAGTGCTTCACCCGCCAACAGTCAGAGCTCCTACGAGCAGTACTTC.